This TCR beta chain was sequenced for a study of cytomegalovirus exposure and HLA in healthy donors. Study-level results: There were some V segments, including TRBV6-2 and TRBV6-3, excluded as indistinguishable. A cluster of highly shared sequence variants was likely a sequencing artifact. Confirmation in vitro established that a few CMV-associated chains were specific for CMV antigens.

Primers for the PCR totalled 60 Vbeta and 13 Jbeta. The assay was immunoSEQ multiplex PCR, and TCRdb's table has in-frame clones only and misses some. In all, the sample yields approximately 110,000 clones. Comment on this clone: Its specificity is not known.

Trimming removed 4 bases from V and 3 bases from J; junction bases left unmatched: 5. The V gene's germline CDR1 is MNHEY and CDR2 SVGAGI. This CDR3 comprises 16 residues. At sampling all donors were nominally healthy, likely with unrecorded immune exposures. Sample: PBMCs. The sequence was obtained from a man between 40 and 49 years old in good health and CMV-seropositive. The chain has TRBV6-5 and TRBJ2-7; 14 bases agree with TRBD2. The CDR3 spells CASSSRGTSGSYEQYF. CDR3 nucleotides: TGTGCCAGCAGTTCAAGGGGGACTAGCGGGAGCTACGAGCAGTACTTC.